Sequencing of this T cell receptor beta chain was carried out in a study of T-cell memory formation after mild COVID-19. TCRdb re-called the 5' RACE reads with MiXCR, one entry per CDR3 protein. The profile covers a few hundred thousand distinct CDR3 sequences, with 20% to 25% appearing a single time and around 20% taken by the ten largest. The germline gives CDR1 SGHTA, CDR2 FQGNSA. Trimming took off 5 bases at V and 1 base at J, with 15 bases between the two ends. The CDR3 runs to 15 residues. The chain uses TRBV7-2 and TRBJ2-7; possible D gene TRBD2, 6 bases. This receptor was identified in a young man who had mild COVID-19 (a few samples of this study predate the infection). Cell type and time point are not known. The specimen was PBMCs or a T cell subset sorted from them (not recorded which). The CDR3 sequence: CASSLGGVRSYEQYF. CDR3 bases: TGTGCCAGCAGCCTCGGGGGTGTAAGGTCCTACGAGCAGTACTTC.